These T cell receptor beta chains were read from a single sample in a study of blood T cell repertoires in COVID-19. Profiling relied on immunoSEQ multiplex PCR, and the TCRdb table lists in-frame clones only, not all of them. The sample consists of approximately 200,000 clones, around 85% of them appearing once. Sequencing was performed on peripheral blood. These TCRs come from a person aged 65 to 85 with COVID-19, enrolled during active disease. Each CDR3 is given with its conserved first and last residue. The D gene is left open where the match is weak. Clone size is not always given. Where it is, it says once, few, many or a class for expanded clones.

>TRBD1|TRBV11-2|NA|TRBJ2-7
CASSQGESYEQYF
TGTGCCAGCAGCCAGGGGGAGTCCTACGAGCAGTACTTC
>NA|TRBV5-6|NA|TRBJ2-5
CASSAGRIRTQYF
TGTGCCAGCAGCGCCGGGAGAATTAGGACCCAGTACTTC
>TRBD2|TRBV4-2|NA|TRBJ2-1
CASSQGTSGRPGTYNEQFF
TGTGCCAGCAGCCAAGGGACTAGCGGGAGGCCAGGAACCTACAATGAGCAGTTCTTC
>TRBD1|TRBV24-1|NA|TRBJ1-1
CATRGRRGLDTEAFF
TGTGCCACCAGGGGCAGAAGGGGGCTTGACACTGAAGCTTTCTTT
>TRBD1|TRBV5-8|NA|TRBJ1-5
CASLGTGSNQPQHF
TGTGCCAGCTTGGGGACAGGTAGCAATCAGCCCCAGCATTTT
>NA|TRBV19|NA|TRBJ1-2
CASSQGKEATGYTF
TGTGCCAGTAGCCAGGGAAAAGAGGCTACTGGCTACACCTTC
>TRBD1|TRBV28|once|TRBJ2-3
CASSLSGTGLDTQYF
TGTGCCAGCAGTTTATCGGGGACAGGGCTAGATACGCAGTATTTT
>NA|TRBV6-1|NA|TRBJ1-4
CASSGVSGSSNEKLFF
TGTGCCAGCAGTGGGGTTTCGGGGTCGTCTAATGAAAAACTGTTTTTT
>TRBD2|TRBV19|NA|TRBJ2-7
CASSSRTRGGSYEQYF
TGTGCCAGTAGTTCCCGGACTAGAGGAGGGTCCTACGAGCAGTACTTC
>NA|TRBV4-3|once|TRBJ1-6
CASSLKTASSYNSPLHF
TGCGCCAGCAGCCTAAAGACTGCCAGCTCCTATAATTCACCCCTCCACTTT
>TRBD1|TRBV18|NA|TRBJ2-7
CASSPKQGAGEQYF
TGTGCCAGCTCACCAAAACAGGGGGCTGGAGAGCAGTACTTC
>NA|TRBV10-3|NA|TRBJ2-1
CAISESRFPDNEQFF
TGTGCCATCAGTGAGTCGCGATTTCCGGACAATGAGCAGTTCTTC
>TRBD1|TRBV6-5|NA|TRBJ1-5
CASRQGQGVQPQHF
TGTGCCAGCAGACAGGGACAGGGGGTTCAGCCCCAGCATTTT
>TRBD2|TRBV27|NA|TRBJ2-1
CASSFRLAGDWFF
TGTGCCAGCAGTTTCCGACTAGCGGGAGATTGGTTCTTC
>TRBD2|TRBV2|NA|TRBJ2-1
CASSEFLASGIEQFF
TGTGCCAGCAGTGAATTCTTGGCTAGCGGGATTGAGCAGTTCTTC
>TRBD1|TRBV3-1/TRBV3-2|NA|TRBJ2-2
CASSPGDRGVNTGELFF
TGTGCCAGCAGCCCCGGGGACAGGGGGGTTAACACCGGGGAGCTGTTTTTT
>TRBD1|TRBV18|few|TRBJ1-4
CASSPGTGAGEKLFF
TGTGCCAGCTCACCGGGAACAGGGGCAGGTGAAAAACTGTTTTTT
>NA|TRBV7-2|once|TRBJ1-2
CASSSQAQTSRGYTF
TGTGCCAGCAGCTCACAGGCCCAAACAAGCCGTGGCTACACCTTC
>TRBD1|TRBV19|NA|TRBJ2-6
CASSILRGDRGISGANVLTF
TGTGCCAGTAGTATCCTCCGGGGGGACAGGGGTATCTCTGGGGCCAACGTCCTGACTTTC
>TRBD2|TRBV11-3|NA|TRBJ2-1
CASSTDLAGGLNEQFF
TGTGCCAGCAGCACCGATCTAGCGGGGGGCCTAAATGAGCAGTTCTTC
>NA|TRBV6-5|NA|TRBJ1-1
CASSTPGRPTEAFF
TGTGCCAGCAGTACTCCAGGGCGCCCAACTGAAGCTTTCTTT
>NA|TRBV7-2|NA|TRBJ2-3
CASTLNADTQYF
TGTGCCAGCACCCTCAACGCGGATACGCAGTATTTT
>TRBD1|TRBV5-5|NA|TRBJ2-5
CASRTTGQETQYF
TGTGCCAGCAGGACGACAGGGCAAGAGACCCAGTACTTC
>TRBD2|TRBV3-1/TRBV3-2|NA|TRBJ2-4
CASSQASSGGAMLTALAKNIQYF
TGTGCCAGCAGCCAAGCGTCTAGCGGGGGGGCCATGCTGACCGCTCTAGCCAAAAACATTCAGTACTTC
>TRBD1|TRBV28|NA|TRBJ1-3
CASTSYRGFSGNTIYF
TGTGCCAGCACATCCTACAGGGGATTCTCTGGAAACACCATATATTTT
>NA|TRBV7-2|NA|TRBJ2-1
CASTPPFNEQFF
TGTGCCAGCACCCCCCCCTTCAATGAGCAGTTCTTC